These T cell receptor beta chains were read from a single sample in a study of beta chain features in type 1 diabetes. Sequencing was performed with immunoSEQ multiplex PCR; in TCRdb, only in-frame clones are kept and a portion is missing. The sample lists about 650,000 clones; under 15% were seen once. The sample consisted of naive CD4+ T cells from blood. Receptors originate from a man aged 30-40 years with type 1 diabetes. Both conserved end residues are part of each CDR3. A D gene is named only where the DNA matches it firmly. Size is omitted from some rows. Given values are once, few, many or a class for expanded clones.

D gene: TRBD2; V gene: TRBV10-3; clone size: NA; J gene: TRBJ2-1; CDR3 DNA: TGTGCCATCAGTCGGTCCGCAGGACTAGCGGGGGCTACCTACAATGAGCAGTTCTTC; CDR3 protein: CAISRSAGLAGATYNEQFF
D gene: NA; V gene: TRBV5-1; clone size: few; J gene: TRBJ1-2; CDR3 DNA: TGCGCCAGCAGCTACAGCGAGGCCTATGGCTACACCTTC; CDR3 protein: CASSYSEAYGYTF
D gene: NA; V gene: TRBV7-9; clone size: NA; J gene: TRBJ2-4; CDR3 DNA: TGTGCCAGCAGCTTAGCAGGGGCCGCGGGTCAAATTCAGTACTTC; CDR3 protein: CASSLAGAAGQIQYF
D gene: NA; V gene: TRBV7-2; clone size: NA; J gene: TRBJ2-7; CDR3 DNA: TGTGCCAGCAGCTTAGCACTTTACTACGAGCAGTACTTC; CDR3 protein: CASSLALYYEQYF
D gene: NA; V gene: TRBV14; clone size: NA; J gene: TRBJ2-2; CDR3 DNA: TGTGCCAGCAGCCAAGGAATGGCCGCCGGGGAGCTGTTTTTT; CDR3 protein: CASSQGMAAGELFF
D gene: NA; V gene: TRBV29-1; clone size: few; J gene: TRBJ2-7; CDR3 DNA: TGCAGCGTTGAAGGGACTTCTCTCGGCGAGCAGTACTTC; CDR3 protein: CSVEGTSLGEQYF
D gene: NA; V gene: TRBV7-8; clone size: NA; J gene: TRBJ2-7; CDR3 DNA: TGTGCCAGCACCGGGGGACGGATCCCCTACGAGCAGTACTTC; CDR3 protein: CASTGGRIPYEQYF
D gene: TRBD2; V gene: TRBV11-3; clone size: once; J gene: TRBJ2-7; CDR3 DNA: TGTGCCAGCAGCGGAATAGCGGGGGGAACCTACGAGCAGTACTTC; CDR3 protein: CASSGIAGGTYEQYF
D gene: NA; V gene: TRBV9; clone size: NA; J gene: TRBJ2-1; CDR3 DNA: TGTGCCAGCACCCTAGGGAGCGGCAATGAGCAGTTCTTC; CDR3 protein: CASTLGSGNEQFF
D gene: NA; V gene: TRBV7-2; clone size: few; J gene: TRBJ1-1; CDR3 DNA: TGTGCCAGCAGCTCCTTTACGGAAGCTTTCTTT; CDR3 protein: CASSSFTEAFF
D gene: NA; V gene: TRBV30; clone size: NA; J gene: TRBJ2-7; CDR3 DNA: TGTGCCTGGAATTCGGATTCTTGGGGCCACGAGCAGTACTTC; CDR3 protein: CAWNSDSWGHEQYF
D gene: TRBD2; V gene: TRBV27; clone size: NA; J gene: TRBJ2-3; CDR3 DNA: TGTGCCAGCAGTATGCGACTAGCGGGGAGCACAGATACGCAGTATTTT; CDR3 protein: CASSMRLAGSTDTQYF
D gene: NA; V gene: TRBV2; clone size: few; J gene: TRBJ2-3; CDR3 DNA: TGTGCCATTCTCGCAGATACGCAGTATTTT; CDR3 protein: CAILADTQYF
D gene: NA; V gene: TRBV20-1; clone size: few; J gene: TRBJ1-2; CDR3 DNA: TGCAGTCCTGACAGATCCTATGGCTACACCTTC; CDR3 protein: CSPDRSYGYTF
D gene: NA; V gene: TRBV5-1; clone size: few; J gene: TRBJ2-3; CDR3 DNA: TGCGCCAGCAGCTTGGCCCCAGGGATTGACACAGATACGCAGTATTTT; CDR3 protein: CASSLAPGIDTDTQYF
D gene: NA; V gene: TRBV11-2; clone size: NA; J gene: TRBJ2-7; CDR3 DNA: TGTGCCAGCAGCTTTGTGGGCCTTTCCTACGAGCAGTACTTC; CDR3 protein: CASSFVGLSYEQYF
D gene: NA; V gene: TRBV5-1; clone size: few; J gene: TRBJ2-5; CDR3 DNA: TGCGCCAGCAGCTTGACACTTCAAGAGACCCAGTACTTC; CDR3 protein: CASSLTLQETQYF
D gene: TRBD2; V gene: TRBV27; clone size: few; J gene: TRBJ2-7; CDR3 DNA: TGTGCCAGCAGTTGGGGACTAGGACCTTACGAGCAGTACTTC; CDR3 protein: CASSWGLGPYEQYF
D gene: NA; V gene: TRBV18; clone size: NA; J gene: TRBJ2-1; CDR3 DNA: TGTGCCAGCTCACCGGGGATTAACAATGAGCAGTTCTTC; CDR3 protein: CASSPGINNEQFF
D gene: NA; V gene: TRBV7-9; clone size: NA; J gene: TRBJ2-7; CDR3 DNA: TGTGCCAGCAGCTTGTTTGGGCAGACAGGTACCTCCTACGAGCAGTACTTC; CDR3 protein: CASSLFGQTGTSYEQYF
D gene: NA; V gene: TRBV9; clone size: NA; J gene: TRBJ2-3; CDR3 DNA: TGTGCCAGCAGCACCCTCACAGATACGCAGTATTTT; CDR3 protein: CASSTLTDTQYF
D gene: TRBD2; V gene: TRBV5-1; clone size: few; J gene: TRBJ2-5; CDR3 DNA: TGCGCCAGCAGCCCCGGGCTAGCGGGGCTGCCGGAGACCCAGTACTTC; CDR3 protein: CASSPGLAGLPETQYF
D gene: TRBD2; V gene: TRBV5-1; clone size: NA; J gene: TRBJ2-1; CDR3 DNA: TGCGCCAGCAGCTTGTTGTCTAGCGGGGGAAACAATGAGCAGTTCTTC; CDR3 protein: CASSLLSSGGNNEQFF
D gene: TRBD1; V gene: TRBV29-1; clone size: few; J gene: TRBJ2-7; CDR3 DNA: TGCAGCGTTAGGATTCGGGACAGGGGCTCCAGCTCCTACGAGCAGTACTTC; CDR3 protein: CSVRIRDRGSSSYEQYF
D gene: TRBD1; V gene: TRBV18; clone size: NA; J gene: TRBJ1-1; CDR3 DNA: TGTGCCAGCTCATCGGGACAGGACACTGAAGCTTTCTTT; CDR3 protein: CASSSGQDTEAFF
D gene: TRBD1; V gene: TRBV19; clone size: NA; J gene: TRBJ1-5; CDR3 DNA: TGTGCCAGTGGACAGGGAGAAGGTCAGCCCCAGCATTTT; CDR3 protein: CASGQGEGQPQHF
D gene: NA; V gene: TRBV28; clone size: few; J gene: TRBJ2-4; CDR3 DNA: TGTGCCAGCAGTTACAGGGTTCGAGCCAAAAACATTCAGTACTTC; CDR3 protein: CASSYRVRAKNIQYF
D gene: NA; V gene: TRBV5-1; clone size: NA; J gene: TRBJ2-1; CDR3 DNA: TGCGCCAGCAGCCCCCAGGGCAGTTACAATGAGCAGTTCTTC; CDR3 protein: CASSPQGSYNEQFF
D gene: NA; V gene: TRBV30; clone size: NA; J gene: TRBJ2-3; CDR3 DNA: TGTGCCTGGAGTGAGGGGTTCACAGATACGCAGTATTTT; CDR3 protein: CAWSEGFTDTQYF
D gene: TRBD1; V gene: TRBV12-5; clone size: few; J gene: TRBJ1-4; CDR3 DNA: TGTGCTAGTGGGCCTGACAGGGGTGAAAAACTGTTTTTT; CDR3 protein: CASGPDRGEKLFF
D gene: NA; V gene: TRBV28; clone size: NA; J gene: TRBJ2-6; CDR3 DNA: TGTGCCAGCCACAGGGGGGGTAGCACCAACGTCCTGACTTTC; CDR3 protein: CASHRGGSTNVLTF
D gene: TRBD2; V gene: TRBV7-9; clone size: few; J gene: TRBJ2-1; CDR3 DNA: TGTGCCAGCAGCAGGCTAGCGGGAGAATACAATGAGCAGTTCTTC; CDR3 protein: CASSRLAGEYNEQFF
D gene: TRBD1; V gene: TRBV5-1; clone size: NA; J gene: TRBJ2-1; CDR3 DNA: TGCGCCAGCAGAGAGACAGGGGGACCTTTCAATGAGCAGTTCTTC; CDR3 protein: CASRETGGPFNEQFF
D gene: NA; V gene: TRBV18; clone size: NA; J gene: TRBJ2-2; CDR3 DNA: TGTGCCAGCTCACCGGATGGTGCGGGACAGAACACCGGGGAGCTGTTTTTT; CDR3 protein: CASSPDGAGQNTGELFF
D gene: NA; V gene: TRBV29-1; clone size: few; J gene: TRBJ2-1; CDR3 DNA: TGCAGCGTTGAGCGTCTAGCAGCGAATAAGCAGTTCTTC; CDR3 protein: CSVERLAANKQFF
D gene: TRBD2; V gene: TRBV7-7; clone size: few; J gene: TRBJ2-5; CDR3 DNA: TGTGCCAGCAGCTTCCAGGGAGGGGAGACCCAGTACTTC; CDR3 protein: CASSFQGGETQYF
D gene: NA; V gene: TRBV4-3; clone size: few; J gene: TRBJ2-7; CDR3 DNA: TGCGCCAGCAGCCCGCGGACTGACATGGGTTATGATCAGTACTTC; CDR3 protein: CASSPRTDMGYDQYF
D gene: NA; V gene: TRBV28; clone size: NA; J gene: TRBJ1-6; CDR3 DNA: TGTGCCAGCAGTTTACCGGGACATTCGGCCCGCCACTTT; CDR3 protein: CASSLPGHSARHF
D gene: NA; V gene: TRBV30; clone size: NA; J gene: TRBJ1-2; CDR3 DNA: TGTGCCTGGAGTGTAGGCCTGGACAGATCTAACTATGGCTACACCTTC; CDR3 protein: CAWSVGLDRSNYGYTF
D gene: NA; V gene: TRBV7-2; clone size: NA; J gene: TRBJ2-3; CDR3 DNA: TGTGCCAGCAGCCTGGGGGGCACAGATACGCAGTATTTT; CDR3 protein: CASSLGGTDTQYF
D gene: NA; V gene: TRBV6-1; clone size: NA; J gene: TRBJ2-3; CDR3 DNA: TGTGCCAGCAGCTCCCCTGTTGCGGCAGATACGCAGTATTTT; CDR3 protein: CASSSPVAADTQYF
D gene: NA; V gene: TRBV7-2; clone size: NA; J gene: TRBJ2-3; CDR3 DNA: TGTGCCAGCAGCTTAAATGGTGCGGGGATCAGCACAGATACGCAGTATTTT; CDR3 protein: CASSLNGAGISTDTQYF
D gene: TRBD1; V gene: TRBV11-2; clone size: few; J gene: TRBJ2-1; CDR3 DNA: TGTGCCAGCAGCTCTACAGGGGGTACTGAGCAGTTCTTC; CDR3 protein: CASSSTGGTEQFF
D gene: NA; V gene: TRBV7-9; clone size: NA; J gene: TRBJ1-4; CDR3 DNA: TGTGCCAGCAGCCCCGGACGGGGGGCGGAAAAACTGTTTTTT; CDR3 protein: CASSPGRGAEKLFF
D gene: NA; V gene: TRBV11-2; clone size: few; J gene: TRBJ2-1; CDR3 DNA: TGTGCCAGCAGCTTATACGAAAGCTCCTACAATGAGCAGTTCTTC; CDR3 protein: CASSLYESSYNEQFF
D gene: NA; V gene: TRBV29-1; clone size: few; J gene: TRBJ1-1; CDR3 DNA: TGCAGCGCTGGGCAGGACGGCACTGAAGCTTTCTTT; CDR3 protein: CSAGQDGTEAFF
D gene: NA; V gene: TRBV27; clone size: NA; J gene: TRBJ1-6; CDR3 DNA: TGTGCCAGCAGTTTGGAGGACAATAATTCACCCCTCCACTTT; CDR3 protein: CASSLEDNNSPLHF
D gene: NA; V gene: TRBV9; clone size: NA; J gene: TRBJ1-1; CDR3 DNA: TGTGCCAGCAGCGTAGGGGGGCCATTGAACACTGAAGCTTTCTTT; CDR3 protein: CASSVGGPLNTEAFF